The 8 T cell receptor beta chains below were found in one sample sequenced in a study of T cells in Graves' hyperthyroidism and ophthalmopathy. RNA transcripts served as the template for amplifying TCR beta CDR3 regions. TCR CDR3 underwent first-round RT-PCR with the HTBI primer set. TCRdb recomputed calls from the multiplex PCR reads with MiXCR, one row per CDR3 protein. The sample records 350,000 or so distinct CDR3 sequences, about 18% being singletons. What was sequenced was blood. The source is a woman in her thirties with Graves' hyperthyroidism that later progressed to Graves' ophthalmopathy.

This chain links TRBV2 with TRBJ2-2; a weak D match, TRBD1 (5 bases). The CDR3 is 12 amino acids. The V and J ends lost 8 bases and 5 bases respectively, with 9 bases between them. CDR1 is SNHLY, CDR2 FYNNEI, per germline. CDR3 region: CASDKGTGELFF. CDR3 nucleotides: TGTGCCAGCGACAAGGGGACCGGGGAGCTGTTTTTT. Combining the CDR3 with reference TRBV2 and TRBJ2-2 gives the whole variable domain EPEVTQTPSHQVTQMGQEVILRCVPISNHLYFYWYRQILGQKVEFLVSFYNNEISEKSEIFDDQFSVERPDGSNFTLKIRSTKLEDSAMYFCASDKGTGELFFGEGSRLTVL.

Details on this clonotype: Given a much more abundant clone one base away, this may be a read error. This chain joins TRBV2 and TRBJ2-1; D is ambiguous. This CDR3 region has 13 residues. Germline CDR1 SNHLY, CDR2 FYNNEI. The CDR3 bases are TGTGTCAGCAGGTGGGCTATTACCCCTGAGCAGTTCTTC. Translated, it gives CVSRWAITPEQFF.

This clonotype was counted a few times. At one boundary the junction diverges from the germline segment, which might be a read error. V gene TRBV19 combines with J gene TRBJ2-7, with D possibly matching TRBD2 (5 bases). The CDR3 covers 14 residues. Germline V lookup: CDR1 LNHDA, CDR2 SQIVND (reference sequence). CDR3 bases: TGTACCAGTAGTTCAAGCCGTACCTCGGGGGAGCAGTACTTC. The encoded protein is CTSSSSRTSGEQYF.

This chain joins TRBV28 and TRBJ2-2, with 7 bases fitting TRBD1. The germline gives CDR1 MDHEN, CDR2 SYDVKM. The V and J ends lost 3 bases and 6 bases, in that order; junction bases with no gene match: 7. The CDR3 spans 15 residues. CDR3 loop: CASSFRTGVPGELFF. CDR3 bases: TGTGCCAGCAGTTTTCGAACAGGGGTCCCCGGGGAGCTGTTTTTT. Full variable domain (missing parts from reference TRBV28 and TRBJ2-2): DVKVTQSSRYLVKRTGEKVFLECVQDMDHENMFWYRQDPGLGLRLIYFSYDVKMKEKGDIPEGYSVSREKKERFSLILESASTNQTSMYLCASSFRTGVPGELFFGEGSRLTVL.

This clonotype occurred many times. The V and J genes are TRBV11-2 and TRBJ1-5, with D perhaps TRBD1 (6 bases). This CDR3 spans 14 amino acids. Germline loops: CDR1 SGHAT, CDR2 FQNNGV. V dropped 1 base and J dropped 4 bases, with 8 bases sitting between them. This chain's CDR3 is CASSLGGANQPQHF. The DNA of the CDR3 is TGTGCCAGCAGCTTAGGGGGGGCAAATCAGCCCCAGCATTTT.

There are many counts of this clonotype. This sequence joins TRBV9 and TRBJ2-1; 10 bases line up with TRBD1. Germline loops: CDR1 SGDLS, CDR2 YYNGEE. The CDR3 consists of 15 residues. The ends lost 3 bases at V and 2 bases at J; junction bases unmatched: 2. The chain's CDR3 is CASSGGTGAYNEQFF. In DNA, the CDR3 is TGTGCCAGCAGCGGCGGGACAGGGGCCTACAATGAGCAGTTCTTC.

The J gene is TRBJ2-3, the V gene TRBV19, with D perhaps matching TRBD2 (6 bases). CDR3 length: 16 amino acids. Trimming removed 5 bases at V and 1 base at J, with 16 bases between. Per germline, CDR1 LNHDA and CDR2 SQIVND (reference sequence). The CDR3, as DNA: TGTGCCAGTAGTCCTTTAGCGGATGTGGGCACAGATACGCAGTATTTT. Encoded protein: CASSPLADVGTDTQYF.

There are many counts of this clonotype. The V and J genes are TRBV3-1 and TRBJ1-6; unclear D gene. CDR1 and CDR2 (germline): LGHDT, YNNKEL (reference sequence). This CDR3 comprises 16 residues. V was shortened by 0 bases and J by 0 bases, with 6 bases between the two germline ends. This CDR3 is CASSQEISSYNSPLHF. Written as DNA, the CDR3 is TGTGCCAGCAGCCAAGAGATCAGCTCCTATAATTCACCCCTCCACTTT.